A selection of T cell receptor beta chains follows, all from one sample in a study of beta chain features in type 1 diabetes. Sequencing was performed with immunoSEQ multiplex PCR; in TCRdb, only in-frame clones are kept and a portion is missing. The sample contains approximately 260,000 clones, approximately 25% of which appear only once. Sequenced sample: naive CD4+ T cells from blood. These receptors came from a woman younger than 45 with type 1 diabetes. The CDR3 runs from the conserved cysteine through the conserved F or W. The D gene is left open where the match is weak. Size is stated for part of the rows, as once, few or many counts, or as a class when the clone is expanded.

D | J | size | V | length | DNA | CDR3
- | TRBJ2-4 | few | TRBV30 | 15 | TGTGCCTGGAGTGTGGGCCGTCTAGCCAAAAACATTCAGTACTTC | CAWSVGRLAKNIQYF
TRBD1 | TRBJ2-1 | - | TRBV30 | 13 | TGTGCCTGGAGAGGGGGCGCCTCCAATGAGCAGTTCTTC | CAWRGGASNEQFF
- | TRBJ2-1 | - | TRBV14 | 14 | TGTGCCAGCAGGCCTTCCTGGAGGGGTAATGAGCAGTTCTTC | CASRPSWRGNEQFF
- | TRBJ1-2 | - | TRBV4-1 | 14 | TGCGCCAGCAGCATAGACAGAGCTAACTATGGCTACACCTTC | CASSIDRANYGYTF
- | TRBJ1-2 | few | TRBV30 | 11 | TGTGCCGCCCGGACGGGGAATGGCTACACCTTC | CAARTGNGYTF
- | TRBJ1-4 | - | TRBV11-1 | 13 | TGTGCCAGCAGGGACACAACGGATGAAAAACTGTTTTTT | CASRDTTDEKLFF
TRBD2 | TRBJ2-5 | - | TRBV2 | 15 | TGTGCCAGCAGGGTTGTAGCGGGAGGGCACGAGACCCAGTACTTC | CASRVVAGGHETQYF
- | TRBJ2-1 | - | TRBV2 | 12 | TGTGCCAGCAGTAGACCACTACCCGAGCAGTTCTTC | CASSRPLPEQFF
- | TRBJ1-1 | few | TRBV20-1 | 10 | TGCAGTGCTCCTGACAGAGAAGCTTTCTTT | CSAPDREAFF
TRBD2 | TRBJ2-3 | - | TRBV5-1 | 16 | TGCGCCAGCAGCTTGGGACTAGCGATACCCACAGATACGCAGTATTTT | CASSLGLAIPTDTQYF
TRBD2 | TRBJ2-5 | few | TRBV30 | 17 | TGTGCCTGGAGTACCCGGACTAGCGGGGGGTACCAAGAGACCCAGTACTTC | CAWSTRTSGGYQETQYF
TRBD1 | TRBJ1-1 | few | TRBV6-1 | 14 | TGTGCCAGCAGTGAATGGACAGGGAACACTGAAGCTTTCTTT | CASSEWTGNTEAFF
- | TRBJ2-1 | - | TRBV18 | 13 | TGTGCCAGCTCACTCGAGACTACCAATGAGCAGTTCTTC | CASSLETTNEQFF
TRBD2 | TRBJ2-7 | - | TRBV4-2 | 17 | TGTGCCAGCAGCCAAGATAGCGGGAGTTTTATGGCCTACGAGCAGTACTTC | CASSQDSGSFMAYEQYF
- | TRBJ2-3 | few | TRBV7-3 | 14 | TGTGCCAGCAGCTATAGCGGAACCACAGATACGCAGTATTTT | CASSYSGTTDTQYF
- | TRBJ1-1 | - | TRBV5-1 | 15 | TGCGCCAGCAGCTTGATTCGGGGACAGAACACTGAAGCTTTCTTT | CASSLIRGQNTEAFF
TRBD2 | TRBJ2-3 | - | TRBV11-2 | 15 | TGTGCCAGCAGCAGGGATCGCGGGAGTGCAGATACGCAGTATTTT | CASSRDRGSADTQYF
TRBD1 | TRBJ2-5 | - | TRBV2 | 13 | TGTGCCACCAGGCGGGACAGGCAAGAGACCCAGTACTTC | CATRRDRQETQYF
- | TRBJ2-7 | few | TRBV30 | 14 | TGTGCCTGGACCACCCCAGGGCTTTCGGGCGAGCAGTACTTC | CAWTTPGLSGEQYF
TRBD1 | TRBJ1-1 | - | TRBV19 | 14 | TGTGCCAGTAGCAGGGCTAGTGGGACAGGGGTACCTTTCTTT | CASSRASGTGVPFF
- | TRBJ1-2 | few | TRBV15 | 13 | TGTGCCACCAGCAGAGATCTACGGTATGGCTACACCTTC | CATSRDLRYGYTF
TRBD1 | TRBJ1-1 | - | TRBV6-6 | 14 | TGTGCCAGCAGCCGGGACAGTGGGGGGACTGAAGCTTTCTTT | CASSRDSGGTEAFF
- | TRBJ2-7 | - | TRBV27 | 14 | TGTGCCAGCAGTTTAGCGGCTACCCCCTACGAGCAGTACTTC | CASSLAATPYEQYF
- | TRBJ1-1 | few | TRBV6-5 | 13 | TGTGCCAGCCGGACAGAGATGAACACTGAAGCTTTCTTT | CASRTEMNTEAFF
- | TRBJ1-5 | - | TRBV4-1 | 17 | TGCGCCAGCAGCCAAGATGCCCCCGCGACAGGCGTCGGGCCCCAGCATTTT | CASSQDAPATGVGPQHF
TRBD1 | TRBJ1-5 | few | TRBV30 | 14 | TGTGCCTGGAGTAGGAGGACAGGCCATCAGCCCCAGCATTTT | CAWSRRTGHQPQHF
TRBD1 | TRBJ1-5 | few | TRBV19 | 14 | TGTGCCAGTAGTCCGACAGGGGGCAATCAGCCCCAGCATTTT | CASSPTGGNQPQHF
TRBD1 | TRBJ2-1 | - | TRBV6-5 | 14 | TGTGCCAGCAGTTACGACAGGGGGTGGCGTGAGCAGTTCTTC | CASSYDRGWREQFF
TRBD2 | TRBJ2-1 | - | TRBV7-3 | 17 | TGTGCCAGCAGCCATACAGTTCAAGCGGGAGTAGGGAATGAGCAGTTCTTC | CASSHTVQAGVGNEQFF
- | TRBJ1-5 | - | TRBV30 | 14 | TGTGCCTGGAGTGTAGACAGCCCAAATCAGCCCCAGCATTTT | CAWSVDSPNQPQHF
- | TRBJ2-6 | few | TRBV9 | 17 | TGTGCCAGCAGCGTCCGGGGTACCGGCTCTGGGGCCAACGTCCTGACTTTC | CASSVRGTGSGANVLTF
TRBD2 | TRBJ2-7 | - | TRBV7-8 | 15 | TGTGCCAGCAGCTCAAGCGGGAGTCTCCAAGACGAGCAGTACTTC | CASSSSGSLQDEQYF
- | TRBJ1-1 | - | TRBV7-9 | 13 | TGTGCCAGCAGCTTAGCCAGGACACTTGAAGCTTTCTTT | CASSLARTLEAFF
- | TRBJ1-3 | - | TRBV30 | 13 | TGTGCCTGGAGTGTAATAGTGCGAAACACCATATATTTT | CAWSVIVRNTIYF
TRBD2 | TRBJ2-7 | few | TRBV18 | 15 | TGTGCCAGCTCACCGGCGACTAGCGGATTCTACGAGCAGTACTTC | CASSPATSGFYEQYF
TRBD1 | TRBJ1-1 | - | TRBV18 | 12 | TGTGCCAGCTCACCAAGCGGACAGGAGGCTTTCTTT | CASSPSGQEAFF
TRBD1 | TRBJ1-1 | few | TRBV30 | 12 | TGTGCCTCAGGACAGGGGGCGGGTGAAGCTTTCTTT | CASGQGAGEAFF
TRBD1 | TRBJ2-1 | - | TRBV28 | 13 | TGTGCCAGCAGTGACACCGGGACAGATGAGCAGTTCTTC | CASSDTGTDEQFF
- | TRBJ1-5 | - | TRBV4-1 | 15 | TGCGCCAGCAGCCGCTCGGAGACAGAGAATCAGCCCCAGCATTTT | CASSRSETENQPQHF
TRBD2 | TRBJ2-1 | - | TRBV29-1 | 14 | TGCAGCGTTGAAGGTCGGGACTATTACAATGAGCAGTTCTTC | CSVEGRDYYNEQFF
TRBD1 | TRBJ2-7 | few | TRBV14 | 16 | TGTGCCAGCAGCCTATCTCCGGGACAGGGGTCCTACGAGCAGTACTTC | CASSLSPGQGSYEQYF
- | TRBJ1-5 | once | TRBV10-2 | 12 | TGCGCCAGCAGTGTCGGGGATCAGCCCCAGCATTTT | CASSVGDQPQHF
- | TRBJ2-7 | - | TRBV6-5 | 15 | TGTGCCAGCAGTTATGAACGATCGACTGTCCACGAGCAGTACTTC | CASSYERSTVHEQYF
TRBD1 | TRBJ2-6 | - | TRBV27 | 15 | TGTGCCAGCAGTTCAGGGGGATCTGGGGCCAACGTCCTGACTTTC | CASSSGGSGANVLTF
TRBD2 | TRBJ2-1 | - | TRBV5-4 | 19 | TGTGCCAGCAGCAAAGTCTTGGCTAGCGGGAGTCCTGGGACCAATGAGCAGTTCTTC | CASSKVLASGSPGTNEQFF
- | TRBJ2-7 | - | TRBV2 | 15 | TGTGCCAGCAGTCGGACTGCGGGGAGCTCCTACGAGCAGTACTTC | CASSRTAGSSYEQYF
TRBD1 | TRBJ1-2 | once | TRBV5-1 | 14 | TGCGCCAGCAGCCCCCCGGACAGGGGCTATGGCTACACCTTC | CASSPPDRGYGYTF
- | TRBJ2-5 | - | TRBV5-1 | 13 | TGCGCCAGCAGCCTGCAGGGGCGCGAGACCCAGTACTTC | CASSLQGRETQYF
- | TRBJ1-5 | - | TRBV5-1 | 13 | TGCGCCAGCAGCTTGGACGGGAATCAGCCCCAGCATTTT | CASSLDGNQPQHF